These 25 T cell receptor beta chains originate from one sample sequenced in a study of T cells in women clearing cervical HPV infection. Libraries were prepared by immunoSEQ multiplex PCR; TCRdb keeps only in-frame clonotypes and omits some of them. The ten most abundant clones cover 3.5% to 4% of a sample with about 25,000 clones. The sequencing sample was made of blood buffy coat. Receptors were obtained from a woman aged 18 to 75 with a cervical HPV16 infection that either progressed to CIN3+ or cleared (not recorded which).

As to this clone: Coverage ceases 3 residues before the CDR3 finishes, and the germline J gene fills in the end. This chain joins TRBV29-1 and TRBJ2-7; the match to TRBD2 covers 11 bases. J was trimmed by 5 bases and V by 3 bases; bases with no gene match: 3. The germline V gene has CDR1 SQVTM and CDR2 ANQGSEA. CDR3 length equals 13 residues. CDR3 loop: CSVELAGGDEQYF. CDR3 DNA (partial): TGCAGCGTTGAGCTAGCGGGGGGAGACGAG.

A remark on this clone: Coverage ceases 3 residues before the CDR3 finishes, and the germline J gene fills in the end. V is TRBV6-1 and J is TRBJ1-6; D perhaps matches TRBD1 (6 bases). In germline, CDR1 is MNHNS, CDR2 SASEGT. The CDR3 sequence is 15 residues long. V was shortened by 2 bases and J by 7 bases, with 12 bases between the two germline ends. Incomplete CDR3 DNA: TGTGCCAGCAGTGAATACAGGGCCACGAATTCACCC. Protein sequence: CASSEYRATNSP. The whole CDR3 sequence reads CASSEYRATNSPLHF.

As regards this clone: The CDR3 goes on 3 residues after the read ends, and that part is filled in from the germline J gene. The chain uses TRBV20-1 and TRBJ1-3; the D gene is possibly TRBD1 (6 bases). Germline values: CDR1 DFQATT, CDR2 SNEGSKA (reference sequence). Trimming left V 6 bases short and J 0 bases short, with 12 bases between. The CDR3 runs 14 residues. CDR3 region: CSATDRSSGNTIYF. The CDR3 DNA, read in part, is TGCAGTGCAACCGACAGGAGCTCTGGAAACACC.

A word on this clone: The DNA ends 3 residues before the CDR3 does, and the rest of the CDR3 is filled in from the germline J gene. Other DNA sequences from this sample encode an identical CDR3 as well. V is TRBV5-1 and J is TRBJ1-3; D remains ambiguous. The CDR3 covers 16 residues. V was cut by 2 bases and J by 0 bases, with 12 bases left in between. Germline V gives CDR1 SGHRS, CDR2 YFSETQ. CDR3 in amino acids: CASSFGPAASGNTIYF. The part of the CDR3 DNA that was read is TGCGCCAGCAGCTTTGGCCCAGCGGCCTCTGGAAACACC.

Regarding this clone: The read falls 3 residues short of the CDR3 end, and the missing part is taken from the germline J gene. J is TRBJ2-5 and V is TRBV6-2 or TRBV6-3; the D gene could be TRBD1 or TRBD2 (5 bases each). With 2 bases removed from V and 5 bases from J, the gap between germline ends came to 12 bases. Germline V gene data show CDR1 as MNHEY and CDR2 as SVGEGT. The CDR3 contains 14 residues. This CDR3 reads CASSYDEGRETQYF. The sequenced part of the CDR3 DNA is TGTGCCAGCAGTTACGATGAGGGGCGGGAGACC.

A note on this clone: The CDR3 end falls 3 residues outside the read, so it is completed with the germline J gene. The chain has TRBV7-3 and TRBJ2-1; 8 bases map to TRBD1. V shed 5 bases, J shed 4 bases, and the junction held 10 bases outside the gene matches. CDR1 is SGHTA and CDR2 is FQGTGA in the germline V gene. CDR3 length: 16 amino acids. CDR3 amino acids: CASSPLPGQVYNEQFF. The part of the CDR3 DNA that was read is TGTGCCAGCAGCCCACTTCCGGGACAGGTATACAATGAG.

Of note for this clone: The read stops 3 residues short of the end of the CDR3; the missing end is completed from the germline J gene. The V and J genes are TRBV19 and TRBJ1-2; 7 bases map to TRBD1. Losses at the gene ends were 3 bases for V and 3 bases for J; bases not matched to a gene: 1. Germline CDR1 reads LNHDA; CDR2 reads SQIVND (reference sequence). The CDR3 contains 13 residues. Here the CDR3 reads CASSITGDYGYTF. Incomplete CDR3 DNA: TGTGCCAGTAGTATCACAGGGGACTATGGC.

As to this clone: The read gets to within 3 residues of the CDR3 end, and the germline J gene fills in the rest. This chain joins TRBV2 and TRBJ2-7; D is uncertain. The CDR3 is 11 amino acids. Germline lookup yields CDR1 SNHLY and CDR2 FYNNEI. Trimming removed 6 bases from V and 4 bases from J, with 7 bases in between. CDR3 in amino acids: CASRPQYEQYF. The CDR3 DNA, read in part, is TGTGCCAGCAGGCCCCAGTACGAG.

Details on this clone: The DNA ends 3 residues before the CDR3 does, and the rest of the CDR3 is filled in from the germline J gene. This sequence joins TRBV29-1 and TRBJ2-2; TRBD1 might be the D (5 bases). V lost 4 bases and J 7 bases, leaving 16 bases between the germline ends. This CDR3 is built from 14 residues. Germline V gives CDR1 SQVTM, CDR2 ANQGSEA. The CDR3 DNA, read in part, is TGCAGCGTTGTCCAACAGACGACAGACGGGGAG. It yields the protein CSVVQQTTDGE. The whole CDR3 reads CSVVQQTTDGELFF.

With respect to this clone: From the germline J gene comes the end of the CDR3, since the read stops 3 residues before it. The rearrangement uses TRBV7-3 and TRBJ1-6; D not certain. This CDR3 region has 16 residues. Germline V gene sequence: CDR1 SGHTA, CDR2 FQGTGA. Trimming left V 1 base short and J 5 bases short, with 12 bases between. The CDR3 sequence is CASSLNPKGNNSPLHF. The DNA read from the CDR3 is TGTGCCAGCAGCTTAAATCCGAAGGGTAATAATTCACCC.

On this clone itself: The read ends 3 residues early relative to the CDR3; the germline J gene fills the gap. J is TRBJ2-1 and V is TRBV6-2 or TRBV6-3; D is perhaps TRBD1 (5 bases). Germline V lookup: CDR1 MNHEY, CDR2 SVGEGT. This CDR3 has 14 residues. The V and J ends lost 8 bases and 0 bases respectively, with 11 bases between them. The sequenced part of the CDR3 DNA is TGTGCCAGCCAGCAGGGCCGCTCCTACAATGAG. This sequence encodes CASQQGRSYNE. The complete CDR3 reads CASQQGRSYNEQFF.

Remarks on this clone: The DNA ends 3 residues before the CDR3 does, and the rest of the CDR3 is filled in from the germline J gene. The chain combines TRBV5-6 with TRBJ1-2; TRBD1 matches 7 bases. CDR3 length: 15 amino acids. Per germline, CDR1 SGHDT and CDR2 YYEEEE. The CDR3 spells CASSWYDRAVGGYTF. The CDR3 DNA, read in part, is TGTGCCAGCAGCTGGTATGACAGGGCGGTGGGGGGC.

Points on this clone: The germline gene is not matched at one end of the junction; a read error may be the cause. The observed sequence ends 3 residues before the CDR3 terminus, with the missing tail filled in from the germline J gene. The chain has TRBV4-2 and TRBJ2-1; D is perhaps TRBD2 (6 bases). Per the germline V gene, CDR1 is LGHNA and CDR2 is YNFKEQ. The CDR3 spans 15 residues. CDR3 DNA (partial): TGCGCCAGCAGCCATACTAGACTAGGACCCAATGAG. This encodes CASSHTRLGPNE. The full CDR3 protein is CASSHTRLGPNEQFF.

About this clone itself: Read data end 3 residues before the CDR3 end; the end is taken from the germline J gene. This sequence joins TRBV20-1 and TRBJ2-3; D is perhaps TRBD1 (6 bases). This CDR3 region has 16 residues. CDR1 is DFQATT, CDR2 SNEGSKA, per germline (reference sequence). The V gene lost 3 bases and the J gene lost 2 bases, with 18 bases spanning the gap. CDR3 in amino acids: CSARKGVGGSTDTQYF. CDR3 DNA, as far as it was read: TGCAGTGCTAGGAAGGGGGTTGGAGGATCCACAGATACG.

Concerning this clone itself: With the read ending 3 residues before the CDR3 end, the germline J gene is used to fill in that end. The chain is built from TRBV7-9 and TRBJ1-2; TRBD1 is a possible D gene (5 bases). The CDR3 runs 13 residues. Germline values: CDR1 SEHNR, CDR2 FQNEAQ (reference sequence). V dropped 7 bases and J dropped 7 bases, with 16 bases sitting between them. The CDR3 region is CASTHGDYVGYTF. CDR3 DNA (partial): TGTGCCAGCACCCACGGGGACTACGTTGGC.

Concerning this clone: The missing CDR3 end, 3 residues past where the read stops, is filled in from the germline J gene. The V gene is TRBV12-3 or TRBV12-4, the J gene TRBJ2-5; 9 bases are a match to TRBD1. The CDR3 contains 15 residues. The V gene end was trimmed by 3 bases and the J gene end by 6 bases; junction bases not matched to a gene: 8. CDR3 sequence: CASSFWDRAGKTQYF. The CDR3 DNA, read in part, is TGTGCCAGCAGTTTCTGGGACAGGGCCGGGAAGACC.

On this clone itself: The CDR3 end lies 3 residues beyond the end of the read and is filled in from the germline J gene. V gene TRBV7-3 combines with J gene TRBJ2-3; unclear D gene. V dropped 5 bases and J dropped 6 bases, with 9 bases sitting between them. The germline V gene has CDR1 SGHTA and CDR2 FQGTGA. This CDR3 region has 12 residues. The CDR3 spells CASSPSGDTQYF. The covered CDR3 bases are TGTGCCAGCAGCCCGTCCGGGGATACG.

The CDR3 DNA, read in part, is TGTGCCAGCAGCTTTAGAATCTACGAC. Residues: CASSFRIYD. The CDR3 in full is CASSFRIYDYTF. The chain recombines TRBV7-8 with TRBJ1-2, with D uncertain. Read coverage stops 3 residues before the CDR3 terminus; the germline J gene supplies the remainder. CDR1 and CDR2 (germline): SGHVS, FQNEAQ. The CDR3 is 12 residues long.

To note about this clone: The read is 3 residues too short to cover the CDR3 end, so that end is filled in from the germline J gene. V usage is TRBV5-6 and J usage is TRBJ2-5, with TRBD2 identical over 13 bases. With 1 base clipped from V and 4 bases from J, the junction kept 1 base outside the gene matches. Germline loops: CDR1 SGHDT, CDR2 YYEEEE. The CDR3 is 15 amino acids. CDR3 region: CASSLTSGGAETQYF. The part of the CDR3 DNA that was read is TGTGCCAGCAGCTTGACTAGCGGGGGGGCAGAGACC.

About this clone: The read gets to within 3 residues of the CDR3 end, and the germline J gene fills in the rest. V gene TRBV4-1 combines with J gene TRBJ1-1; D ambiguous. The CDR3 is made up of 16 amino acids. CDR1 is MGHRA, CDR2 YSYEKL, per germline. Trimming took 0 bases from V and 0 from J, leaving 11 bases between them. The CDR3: CASSQDPGRLNTEAFF. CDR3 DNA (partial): TGCGCCAGCAGCCAAGATCCGGGGAGGTTGAACACTGAA.

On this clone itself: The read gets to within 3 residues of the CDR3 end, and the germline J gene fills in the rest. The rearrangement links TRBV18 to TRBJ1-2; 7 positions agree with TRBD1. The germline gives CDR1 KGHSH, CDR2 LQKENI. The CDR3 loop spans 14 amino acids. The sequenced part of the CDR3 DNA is TGTGCCAGCTCACCCGGGGACAGCAGGCGCGAC. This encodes CASSPGDSRRD. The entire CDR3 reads CASSPGDSRRDYTF.

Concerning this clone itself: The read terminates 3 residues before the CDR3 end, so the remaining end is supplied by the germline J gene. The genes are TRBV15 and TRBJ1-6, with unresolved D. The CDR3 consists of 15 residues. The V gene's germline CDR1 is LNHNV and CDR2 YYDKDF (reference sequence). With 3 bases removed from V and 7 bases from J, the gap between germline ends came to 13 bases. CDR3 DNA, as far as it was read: TGTGCCACCAGCAGGAGGGCAGTGCGAAATTCACCC. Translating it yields CATSRRAVRNSP. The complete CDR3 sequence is CATSRRAVRNSPLHF.

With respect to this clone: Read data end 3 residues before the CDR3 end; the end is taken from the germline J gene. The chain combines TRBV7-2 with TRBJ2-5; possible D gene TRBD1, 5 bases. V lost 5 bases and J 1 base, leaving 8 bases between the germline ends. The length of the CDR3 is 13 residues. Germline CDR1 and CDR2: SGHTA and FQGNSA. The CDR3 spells CASSTGVQETQYF. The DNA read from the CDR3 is TGTGCCAGCAGCACAGGAGTCCAAGAGACC.

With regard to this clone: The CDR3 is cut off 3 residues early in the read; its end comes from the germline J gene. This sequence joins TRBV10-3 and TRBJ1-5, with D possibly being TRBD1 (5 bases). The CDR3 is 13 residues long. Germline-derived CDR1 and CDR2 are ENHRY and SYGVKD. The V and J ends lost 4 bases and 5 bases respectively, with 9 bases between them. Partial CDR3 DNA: TGTGCCATCAGTGGCGGGGCGGATCAGCCC. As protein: CAISGGADQP. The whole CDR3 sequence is CAISGGADQPQHF.

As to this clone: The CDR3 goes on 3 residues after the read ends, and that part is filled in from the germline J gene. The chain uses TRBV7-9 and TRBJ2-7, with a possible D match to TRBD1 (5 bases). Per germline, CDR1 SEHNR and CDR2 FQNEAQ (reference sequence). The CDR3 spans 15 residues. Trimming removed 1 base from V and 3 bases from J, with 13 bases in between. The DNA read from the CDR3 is TGTGCCAGCAGCTTAGTCCCAGGGAAACGCTACGAG. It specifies CASSLVPGKRYE. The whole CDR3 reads CASSLVPGKRYEQYF.